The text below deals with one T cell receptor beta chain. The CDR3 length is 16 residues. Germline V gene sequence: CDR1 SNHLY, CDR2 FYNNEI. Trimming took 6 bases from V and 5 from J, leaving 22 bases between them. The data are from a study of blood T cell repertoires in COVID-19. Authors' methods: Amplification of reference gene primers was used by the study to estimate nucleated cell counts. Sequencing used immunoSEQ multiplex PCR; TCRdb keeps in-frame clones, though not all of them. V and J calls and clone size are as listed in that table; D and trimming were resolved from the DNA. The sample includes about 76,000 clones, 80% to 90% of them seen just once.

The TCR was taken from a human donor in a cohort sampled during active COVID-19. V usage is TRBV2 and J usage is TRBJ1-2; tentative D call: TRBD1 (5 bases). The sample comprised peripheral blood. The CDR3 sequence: CASSRTQGWGTYGYTF. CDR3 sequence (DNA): TGTGCCAGCAGCAGGACCCAGGGCTGGGGAACTTATGGCTACACCTTC.